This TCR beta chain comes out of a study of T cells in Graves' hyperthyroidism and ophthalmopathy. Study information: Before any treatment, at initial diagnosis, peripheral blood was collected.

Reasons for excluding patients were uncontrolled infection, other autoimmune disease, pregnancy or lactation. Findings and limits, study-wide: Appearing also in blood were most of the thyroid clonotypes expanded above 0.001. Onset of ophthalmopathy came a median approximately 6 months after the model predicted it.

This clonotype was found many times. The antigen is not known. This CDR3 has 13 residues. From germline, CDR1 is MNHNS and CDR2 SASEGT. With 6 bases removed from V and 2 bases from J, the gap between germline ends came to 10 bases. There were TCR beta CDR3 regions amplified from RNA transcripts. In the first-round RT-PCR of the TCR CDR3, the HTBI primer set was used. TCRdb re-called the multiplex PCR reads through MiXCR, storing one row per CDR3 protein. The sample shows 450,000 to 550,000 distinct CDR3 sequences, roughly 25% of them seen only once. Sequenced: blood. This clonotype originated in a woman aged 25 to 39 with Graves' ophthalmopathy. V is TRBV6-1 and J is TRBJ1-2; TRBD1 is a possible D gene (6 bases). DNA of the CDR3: TGTGCCAGCAGGGAGACAGGCAACTATGGCTACACCTTC. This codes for CASRETGNYGYTF.